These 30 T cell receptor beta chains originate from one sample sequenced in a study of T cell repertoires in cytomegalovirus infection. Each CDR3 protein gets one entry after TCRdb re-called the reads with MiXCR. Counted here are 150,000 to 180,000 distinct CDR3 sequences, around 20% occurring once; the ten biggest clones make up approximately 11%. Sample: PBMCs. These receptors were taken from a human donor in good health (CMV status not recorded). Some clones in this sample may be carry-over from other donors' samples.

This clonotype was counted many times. The CDR3 is CASSPQGRTTNEKLFF. In DNA, the CDR3 is TGTGCCAGCAGCCCCCAGGGGAGAACGACTAATGAAAAACTGTTTTTT. The chain is built from TRBV7-2 and TRBJ1-4; perhaps TRBD1 as D (6 bases). The CDR3 runs 16 residues. The germline CDR1 and CDR2 sequences are SGHTA and FQGNSA. V was cut by 5 bases and J by 2 bases, with 15 bases left in between.

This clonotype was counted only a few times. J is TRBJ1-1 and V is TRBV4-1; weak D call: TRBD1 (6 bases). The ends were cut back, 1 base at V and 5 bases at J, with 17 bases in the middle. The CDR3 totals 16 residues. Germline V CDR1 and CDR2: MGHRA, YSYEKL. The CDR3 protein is CASSQVLTGWGTEAFF. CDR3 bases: TGCGCCAGCAGCCAAGTCCTGACAGGTTGGGGGACTGAAGCTTTCTTT.

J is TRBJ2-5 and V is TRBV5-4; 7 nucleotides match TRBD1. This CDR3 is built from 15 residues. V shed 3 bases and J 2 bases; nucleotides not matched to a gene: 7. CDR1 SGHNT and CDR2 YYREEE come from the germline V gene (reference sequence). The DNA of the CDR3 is TGTGCCAGCAGCTGGAGTGGGACAGCTCAAGAGACCCAGTACTTC. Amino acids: CASSWSGTAQETQYF.

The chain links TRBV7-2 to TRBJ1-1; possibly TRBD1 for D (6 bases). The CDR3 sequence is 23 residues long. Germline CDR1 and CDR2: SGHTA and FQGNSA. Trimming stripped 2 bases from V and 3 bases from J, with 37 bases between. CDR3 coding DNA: TGTGCCAGCAGCTTACCCGCATTACCGATTCACAGCCGGACAGACGCCCGAGACACTGAAGCTTTCTTT. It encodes CASSLPALPIHSRTDARDTEAFF.

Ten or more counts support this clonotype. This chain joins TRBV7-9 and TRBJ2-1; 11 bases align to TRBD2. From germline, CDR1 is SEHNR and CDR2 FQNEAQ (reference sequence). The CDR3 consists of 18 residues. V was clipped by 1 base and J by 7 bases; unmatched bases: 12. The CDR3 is CASSLGTSGRRIGNEQFF. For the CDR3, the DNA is TGTGCCAGCAGCTTAGGAACTAGCGGGAGAAGAATTGGGAATGAGCAGTTCTTC.

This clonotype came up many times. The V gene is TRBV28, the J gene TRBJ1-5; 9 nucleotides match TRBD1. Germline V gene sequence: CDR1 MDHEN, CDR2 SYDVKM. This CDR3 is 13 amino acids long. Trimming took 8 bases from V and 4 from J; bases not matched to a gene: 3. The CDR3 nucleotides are TGTGCCAGCGCGGGACAGGGTAATCAGCCCCAGCATTTT. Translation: CASAGQGNQPQHF. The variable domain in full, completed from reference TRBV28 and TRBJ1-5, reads DVKVTQSSRYLVKRTGEKVFLECVQDMDHENMFWYRQDPGLGLRLIYFSYDVKMKEKGDIPEGYSVSREKKERFSLILESASTNQTSMYLCASAGQGNQPQHFGDGTRLSIL.

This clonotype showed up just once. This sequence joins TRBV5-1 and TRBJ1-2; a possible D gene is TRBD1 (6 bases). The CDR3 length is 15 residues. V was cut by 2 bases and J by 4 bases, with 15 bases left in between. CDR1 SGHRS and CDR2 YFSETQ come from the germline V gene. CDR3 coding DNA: TGCGCCAGCAGCTTTGGGGACAAAACGGGCTATGGCTACACCTTC. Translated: CASSFGDKTGYGYTF.

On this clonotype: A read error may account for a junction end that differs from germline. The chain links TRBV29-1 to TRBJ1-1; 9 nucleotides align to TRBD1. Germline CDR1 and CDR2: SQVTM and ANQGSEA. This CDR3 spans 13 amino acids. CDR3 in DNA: TGCAGCGGTGAAACAGGGGGCAACACTGAAGCTTTCTTT. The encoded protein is CSGETGGNTEAFF.

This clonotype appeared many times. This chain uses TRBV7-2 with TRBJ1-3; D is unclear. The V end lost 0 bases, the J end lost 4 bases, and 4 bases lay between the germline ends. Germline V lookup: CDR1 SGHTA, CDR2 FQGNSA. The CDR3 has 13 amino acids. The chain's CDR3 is CASSLAVGNTIYF. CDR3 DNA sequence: TGTGCCAGCAGCTTAGCGGTCGGAAACACCATATATTTT.

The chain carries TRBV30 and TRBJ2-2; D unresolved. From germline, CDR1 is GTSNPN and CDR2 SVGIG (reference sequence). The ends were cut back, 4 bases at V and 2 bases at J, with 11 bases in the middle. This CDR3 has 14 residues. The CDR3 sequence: CAWKVDYNTGELFF. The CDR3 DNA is TGTGCCTGGAAGGTGGATTACAACACCGGGGAGCTGTTTTTT.

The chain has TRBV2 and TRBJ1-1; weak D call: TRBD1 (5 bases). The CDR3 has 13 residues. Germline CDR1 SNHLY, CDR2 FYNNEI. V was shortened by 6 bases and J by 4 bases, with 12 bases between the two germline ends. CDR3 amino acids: CASSEGWFTEAFF. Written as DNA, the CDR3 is TGTGCCAGCAGCGAGGGGTGGTTCACTGAAGCTTTCTTT.

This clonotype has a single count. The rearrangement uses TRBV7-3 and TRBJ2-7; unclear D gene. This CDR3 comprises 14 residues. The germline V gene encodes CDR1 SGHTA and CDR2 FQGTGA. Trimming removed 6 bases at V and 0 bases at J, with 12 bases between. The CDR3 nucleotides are TGTGCCAGCAGTCCCGGGTCGGCCTCCTACGAGCAGTACTTC. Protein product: CASSPGSASYEQYF.

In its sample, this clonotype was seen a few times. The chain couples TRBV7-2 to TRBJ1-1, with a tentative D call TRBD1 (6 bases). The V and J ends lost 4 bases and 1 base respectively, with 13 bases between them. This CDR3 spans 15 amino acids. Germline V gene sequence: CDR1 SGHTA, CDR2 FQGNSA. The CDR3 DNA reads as TGTGCCAGCAGCTCCGAGGGGGGGTGGAACACTGAAGCTTTCTTT. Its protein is CASSSEGGWNTEAFF.

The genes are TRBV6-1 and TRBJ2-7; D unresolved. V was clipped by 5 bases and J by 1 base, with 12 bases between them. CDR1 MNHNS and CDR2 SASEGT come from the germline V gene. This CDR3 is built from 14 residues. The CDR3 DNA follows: TGTGCCAGCAGTCCGGCGGCCAGATCCTACGAGCAGTACTTC. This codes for CASSPAARSYEQYF.

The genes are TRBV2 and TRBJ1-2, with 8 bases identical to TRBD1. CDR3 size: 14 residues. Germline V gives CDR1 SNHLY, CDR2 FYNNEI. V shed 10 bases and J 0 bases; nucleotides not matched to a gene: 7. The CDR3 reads CANSGQGTNYGYTF. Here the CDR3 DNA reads TGTGCCAATTCCGGACAGGGAACTAACTATGGCTACACCTTC. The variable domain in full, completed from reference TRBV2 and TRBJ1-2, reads EPEVTQTPSHQVTQMGQEVILRCVPISNHLYFYWYRQILGQKVEFLVSFYNNEISEKSEIFDDQFSVERPDGSNFTLKIRSTKLEDSAMYFCANSGQGTNYGYTFGSGTRLTVV.

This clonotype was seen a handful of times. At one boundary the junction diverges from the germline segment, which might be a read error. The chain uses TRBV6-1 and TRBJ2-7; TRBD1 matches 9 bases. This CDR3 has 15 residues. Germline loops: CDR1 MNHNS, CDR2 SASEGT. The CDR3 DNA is TGTGCCAGCAGCGAAGACAGGGGGACTGTACACGAGCAGTACTTC. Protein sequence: CASSEDRGTVHEQYF.

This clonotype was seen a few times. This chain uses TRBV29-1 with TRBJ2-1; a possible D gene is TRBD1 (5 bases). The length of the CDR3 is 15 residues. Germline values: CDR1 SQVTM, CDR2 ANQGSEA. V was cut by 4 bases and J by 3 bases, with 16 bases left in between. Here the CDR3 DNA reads TGCAGCGTTGTTCTCGAGACAGATCTCTACAATGAGCAGTTCTTC. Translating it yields CSVVLETDLYNEQFF.

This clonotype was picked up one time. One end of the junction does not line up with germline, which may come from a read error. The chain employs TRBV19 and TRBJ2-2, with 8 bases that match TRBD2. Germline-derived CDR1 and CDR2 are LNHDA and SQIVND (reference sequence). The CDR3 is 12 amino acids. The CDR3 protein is CASAGGTGEQFF. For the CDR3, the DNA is TGTGCCAGTGCGGGGGGAACCGGGGAGCAGTTTTTT.

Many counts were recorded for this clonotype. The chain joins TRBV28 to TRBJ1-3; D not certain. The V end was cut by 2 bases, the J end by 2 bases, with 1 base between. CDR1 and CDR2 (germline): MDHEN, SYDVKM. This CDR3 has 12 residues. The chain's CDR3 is CASSLAGNTIYF. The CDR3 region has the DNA TGTGCCAGCAGTTTAGCTGGAAACACCATATATTTT.

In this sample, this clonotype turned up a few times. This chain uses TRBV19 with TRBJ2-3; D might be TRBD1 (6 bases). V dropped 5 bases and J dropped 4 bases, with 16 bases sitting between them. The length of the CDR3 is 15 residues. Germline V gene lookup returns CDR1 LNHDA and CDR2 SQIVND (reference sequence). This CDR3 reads CASSETPAGADTQYF. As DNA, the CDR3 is TGTGCCAGTAGTGAAACTCCGGCAGGGGCAGATACGCAGTATTTT.

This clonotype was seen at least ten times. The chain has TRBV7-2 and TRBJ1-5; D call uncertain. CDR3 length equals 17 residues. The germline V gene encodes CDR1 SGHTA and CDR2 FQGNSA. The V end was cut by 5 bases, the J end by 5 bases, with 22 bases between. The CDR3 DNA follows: TGTGCCAGCAGCCGCGCGGCCGGGTCCCCGGCCGATCAGCCCCAGCATTTT. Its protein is CASSRAAGSPADQPQHF.

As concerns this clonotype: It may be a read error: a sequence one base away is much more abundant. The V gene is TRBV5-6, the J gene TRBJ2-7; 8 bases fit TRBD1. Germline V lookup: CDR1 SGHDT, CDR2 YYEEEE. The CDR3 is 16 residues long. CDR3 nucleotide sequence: TGTGCCAGCAGACCCCGCCGCGGGACAGGCTCCTACGAGCAGAACTTC. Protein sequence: CASRPRRGTGSYEQNF.

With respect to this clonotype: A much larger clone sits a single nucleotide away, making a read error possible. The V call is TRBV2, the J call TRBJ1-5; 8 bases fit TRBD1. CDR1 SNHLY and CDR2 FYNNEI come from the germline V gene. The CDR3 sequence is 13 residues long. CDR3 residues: CPSKGQVNQPQHF. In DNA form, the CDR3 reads TGTCCCAGCAAGGGACAGGTCAATCAGCCCCAGCATTTT.

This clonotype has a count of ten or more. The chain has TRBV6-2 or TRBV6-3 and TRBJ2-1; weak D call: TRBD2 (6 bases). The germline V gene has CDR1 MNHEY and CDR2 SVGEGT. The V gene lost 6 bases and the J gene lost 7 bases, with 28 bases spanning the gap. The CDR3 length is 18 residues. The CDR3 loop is CASSSYGNRLVFHNEQFF. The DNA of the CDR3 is TGTGCCAGCAGCAGTTACGGCAACCGACTAGTATTCCATAATGAGCAGTTCTTC.

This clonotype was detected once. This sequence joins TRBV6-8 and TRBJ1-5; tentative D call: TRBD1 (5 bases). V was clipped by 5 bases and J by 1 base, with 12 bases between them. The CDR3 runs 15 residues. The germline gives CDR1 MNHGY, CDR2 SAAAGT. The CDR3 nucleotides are TGTGCCAGCAGTCGGGGGGAGGTCAGCAATCAGCCCCAGCATTTT. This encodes CASSRGEVSNQPQHF.

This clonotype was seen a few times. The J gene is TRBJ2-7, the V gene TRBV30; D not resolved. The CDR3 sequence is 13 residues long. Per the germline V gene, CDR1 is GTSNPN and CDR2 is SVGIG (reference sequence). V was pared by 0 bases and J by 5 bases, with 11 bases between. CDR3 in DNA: TGTGCCTGGAGTGTAACCAGAAACGACGAGCAGTACTTC. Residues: CAWSVTRNDEQYF.

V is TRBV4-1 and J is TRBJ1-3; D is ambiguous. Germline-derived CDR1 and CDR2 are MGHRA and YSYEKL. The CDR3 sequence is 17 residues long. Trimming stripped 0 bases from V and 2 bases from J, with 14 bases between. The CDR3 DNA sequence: TGCGCCAGCAGCCAAGATCAAGGCAGAGGGACTGGAAACACCATATATTTT. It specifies CASSQDQGRGTGNTIYF.

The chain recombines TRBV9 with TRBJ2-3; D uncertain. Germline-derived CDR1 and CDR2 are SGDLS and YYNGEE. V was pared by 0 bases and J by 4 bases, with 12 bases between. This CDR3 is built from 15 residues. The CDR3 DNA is TGTGCCAGCAGCGTAGAAGACGGCCAGGCAGATACGCAGTATTTT. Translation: CASSVEDGQADTQYF.

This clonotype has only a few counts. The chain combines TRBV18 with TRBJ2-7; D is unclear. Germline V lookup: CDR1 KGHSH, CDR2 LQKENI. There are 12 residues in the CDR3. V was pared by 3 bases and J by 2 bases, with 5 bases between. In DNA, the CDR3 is TGTGCCAGCTCACCTGCCGCCTACGAGCAGTACTTC. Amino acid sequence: CASSPAAYEQYF.

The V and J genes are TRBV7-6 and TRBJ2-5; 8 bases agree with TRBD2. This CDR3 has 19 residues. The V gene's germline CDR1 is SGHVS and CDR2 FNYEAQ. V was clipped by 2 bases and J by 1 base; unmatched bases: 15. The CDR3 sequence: CASSLRRWPAGEVQETQYF. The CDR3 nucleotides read TGTGCCAGCAGCTTAAGGCGGTGGCCAGCGGGAGAGGTCCAAGAGACCCAGTACTTC. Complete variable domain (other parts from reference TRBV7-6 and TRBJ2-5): GAGVSQSPRYKVTKRGQDVALRCDPISGHVSLYWYRQALGQGPEFLTYFNYEAQQDKSGLPNDRFSAERPEGSISTLTIQRTEQRDSAMYRCASSLRRWPAGEVQETQYFGPGTRLLVL.